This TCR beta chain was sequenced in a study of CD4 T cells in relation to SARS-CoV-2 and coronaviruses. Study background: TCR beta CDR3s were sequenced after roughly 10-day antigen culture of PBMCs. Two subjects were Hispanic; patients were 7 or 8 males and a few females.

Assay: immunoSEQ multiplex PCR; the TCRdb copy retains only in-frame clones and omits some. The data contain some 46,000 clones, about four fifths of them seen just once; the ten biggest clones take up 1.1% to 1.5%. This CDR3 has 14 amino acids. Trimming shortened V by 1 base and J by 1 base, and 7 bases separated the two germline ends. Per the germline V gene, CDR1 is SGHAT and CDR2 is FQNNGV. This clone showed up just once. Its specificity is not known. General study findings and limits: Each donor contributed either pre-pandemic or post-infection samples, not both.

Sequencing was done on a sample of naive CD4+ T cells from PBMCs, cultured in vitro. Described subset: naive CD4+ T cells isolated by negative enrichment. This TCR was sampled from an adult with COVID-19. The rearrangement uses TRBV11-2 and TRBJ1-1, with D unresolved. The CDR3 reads CASSLGGANTEAFF. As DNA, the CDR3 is TGTGCCAGCAGCTTAGGGGGTGCGAACACTGAAGCTTTCTTT.